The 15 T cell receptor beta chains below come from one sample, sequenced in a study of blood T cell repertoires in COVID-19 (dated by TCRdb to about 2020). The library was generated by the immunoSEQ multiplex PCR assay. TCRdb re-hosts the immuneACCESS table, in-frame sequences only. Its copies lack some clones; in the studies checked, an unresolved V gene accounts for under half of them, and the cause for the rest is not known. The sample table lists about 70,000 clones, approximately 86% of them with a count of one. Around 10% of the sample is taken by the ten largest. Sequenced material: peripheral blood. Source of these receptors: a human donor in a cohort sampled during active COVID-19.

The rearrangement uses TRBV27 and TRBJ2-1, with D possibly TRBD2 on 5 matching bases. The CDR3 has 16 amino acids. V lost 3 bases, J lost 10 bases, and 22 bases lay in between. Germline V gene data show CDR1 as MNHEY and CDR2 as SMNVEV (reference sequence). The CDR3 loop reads CASSFRSTPGWEEQFF. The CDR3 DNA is TGTGCCAGCAGTTTTAGATCAACCCCGGGGTGGGAGGAGCAGTTCTTC.

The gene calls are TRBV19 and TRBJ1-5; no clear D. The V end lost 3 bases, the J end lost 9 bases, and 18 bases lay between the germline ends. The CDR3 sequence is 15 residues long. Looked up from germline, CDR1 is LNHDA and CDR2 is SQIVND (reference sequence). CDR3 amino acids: CASSMEGSWASPQHF. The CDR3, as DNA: TGTGCCAGTAGTATGGAAGGTTCTTGGGCATCGCCCCAGCATTTT.

The CDR3 loop is CASSRAGGHDTGELFF. CDR3 sequence (DNA): TGTGCCAGCAGCCGAGCGGGGGGGCACGACACCGGGGAGCTGTTTTTT. The chain has TRBV7-8 and TRBJ2-2; 10 nucleotides line up with TRBD2. Germline trimming cut 5 bases from V and 3 bases from J; bases unmatched to any gene: 6. From germline, CDR1 is SGHVS and CDR2 FQNEAQ. The CDR3 loop spans 16 amino acids.

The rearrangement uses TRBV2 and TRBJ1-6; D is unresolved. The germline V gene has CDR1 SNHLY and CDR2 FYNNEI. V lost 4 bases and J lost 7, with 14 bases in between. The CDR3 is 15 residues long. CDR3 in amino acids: CASSAPGGRNSPLHF. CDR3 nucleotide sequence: TGTGCCAGCAGTGCCCCGGGAGGTCGAAATTCACCCCTCCACTTT.

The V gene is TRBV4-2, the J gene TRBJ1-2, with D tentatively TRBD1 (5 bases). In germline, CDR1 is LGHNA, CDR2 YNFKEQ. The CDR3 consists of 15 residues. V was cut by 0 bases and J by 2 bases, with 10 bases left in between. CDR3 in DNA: TGTGCCAGCAGCCAAGATGCGGGGCAGAACTATGGCTACACCTTC. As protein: CASSQDAGQNYGYTF.

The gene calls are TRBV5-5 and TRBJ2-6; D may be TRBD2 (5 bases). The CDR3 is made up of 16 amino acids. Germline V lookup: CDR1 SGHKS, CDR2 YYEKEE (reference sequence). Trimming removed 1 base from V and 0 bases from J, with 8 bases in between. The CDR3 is CASSLFRDSGANVLTF. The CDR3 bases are TGTGCCAGCAGCTTGTTTCGGGACTCTGGGGCCAACGTCCTGACTTTC. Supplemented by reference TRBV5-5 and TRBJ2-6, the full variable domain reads DAGVTQSPTHLIKTRGQQVTLRCSPISGHKSVSWYQQVLGQGPQFIFQYYEKEERGRGNFPDRFSARQFPNYSSELNVNALLLGDSALYLCASSLFRDSGANVLTFGAGSRLTVL.

The CDR3 region is CASSQGLDRGRDTEAFF. DNA for the CDR3: TGTGCCAGCAGCCAAGGCCTCGACAGGGGGCGCGACACTGAAGCTTTCTTT. This rearrangement joins TRBV14 to TRBJ1-1; 10 positions agree with TRBD1. The CDR3 has 17 amino acids. V shed 1 base and J 3 bases; nucleotides not matched to a gene: 8. Germline V gene data show CDR1 as SGHDN and CDR2 as FVKESK.

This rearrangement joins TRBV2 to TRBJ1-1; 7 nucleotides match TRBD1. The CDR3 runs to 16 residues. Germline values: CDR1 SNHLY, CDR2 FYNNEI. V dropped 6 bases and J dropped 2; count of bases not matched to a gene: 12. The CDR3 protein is CASRGTGGQSNTEAFF. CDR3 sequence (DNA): TGTGCCAGCAGAGGCACCGGGGGACAGAGCAACACTGAAGCTTTCTTT.

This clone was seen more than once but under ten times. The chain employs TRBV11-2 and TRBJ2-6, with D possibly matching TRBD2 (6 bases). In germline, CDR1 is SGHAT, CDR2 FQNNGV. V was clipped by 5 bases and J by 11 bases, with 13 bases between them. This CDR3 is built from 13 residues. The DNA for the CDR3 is TGTGCCAGCAGCCCTGGGACTCCCCACGTCCTGACTTTC. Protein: CASSPGTPHVLTF.

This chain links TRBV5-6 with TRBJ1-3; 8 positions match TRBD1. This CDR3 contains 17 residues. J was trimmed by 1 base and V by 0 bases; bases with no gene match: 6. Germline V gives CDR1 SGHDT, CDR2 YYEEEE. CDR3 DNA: TGTGCCAGCAGCTTGGTCGGACAGGGAAGATCTGGAAACACCATATATTTT. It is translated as CASSLVGQGRSGNTIYF.

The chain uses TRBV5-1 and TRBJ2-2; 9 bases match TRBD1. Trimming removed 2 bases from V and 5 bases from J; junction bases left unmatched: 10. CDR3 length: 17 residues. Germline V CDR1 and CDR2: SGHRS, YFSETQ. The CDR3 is CASSFKLPGQGTGELFF. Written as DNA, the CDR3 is TGCGCCAGCAGCTTCAAGCTACCGGGACAGGGTACCGGGGAGCTGTTTTTT.

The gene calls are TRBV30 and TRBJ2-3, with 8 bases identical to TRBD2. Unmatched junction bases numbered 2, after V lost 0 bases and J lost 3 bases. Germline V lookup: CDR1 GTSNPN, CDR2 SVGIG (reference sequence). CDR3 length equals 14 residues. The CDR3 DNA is TGTGCCTGGAGTGTGGCGGGGGGTACAGATACGCAGTATTTT. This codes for CAWSVAGGTDTQYF. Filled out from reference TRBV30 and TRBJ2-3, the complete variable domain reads SQTIHQWPATLVQPVGSPLSLECTVEGTSNPNLYWYRQAAGRGLQLLFYSVGIGQISSEVPQNLSASRPQDRQFILSSKKLLLSDSGFYLCAWSVAGGTDTQYFGPGTRLTVL.

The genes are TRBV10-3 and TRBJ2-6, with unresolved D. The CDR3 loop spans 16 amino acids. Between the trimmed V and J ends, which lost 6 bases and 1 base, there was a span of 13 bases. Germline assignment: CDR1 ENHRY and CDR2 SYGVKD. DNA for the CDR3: TGTGCCATCAGCTCGGGTACAAATTCTGGGGCCAACGTCCTGACTTTC. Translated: CAISSGTNSGANVLTF.

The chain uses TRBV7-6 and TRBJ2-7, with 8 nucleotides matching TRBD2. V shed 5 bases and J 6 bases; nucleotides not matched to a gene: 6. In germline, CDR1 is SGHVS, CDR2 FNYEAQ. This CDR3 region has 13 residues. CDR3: CASSLHSGAEQYF. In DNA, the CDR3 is TGTGCCAGCAGCCTACATAGCGGGGCCGAGCAGTACTTC.

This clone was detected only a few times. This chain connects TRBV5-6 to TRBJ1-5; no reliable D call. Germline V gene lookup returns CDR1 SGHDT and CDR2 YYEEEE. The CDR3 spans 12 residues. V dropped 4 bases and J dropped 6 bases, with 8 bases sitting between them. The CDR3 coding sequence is TGTGCCAGCAGCGAACGTAGTCAGCCCCAGCATTTT. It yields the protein CASSERSQPQHF.